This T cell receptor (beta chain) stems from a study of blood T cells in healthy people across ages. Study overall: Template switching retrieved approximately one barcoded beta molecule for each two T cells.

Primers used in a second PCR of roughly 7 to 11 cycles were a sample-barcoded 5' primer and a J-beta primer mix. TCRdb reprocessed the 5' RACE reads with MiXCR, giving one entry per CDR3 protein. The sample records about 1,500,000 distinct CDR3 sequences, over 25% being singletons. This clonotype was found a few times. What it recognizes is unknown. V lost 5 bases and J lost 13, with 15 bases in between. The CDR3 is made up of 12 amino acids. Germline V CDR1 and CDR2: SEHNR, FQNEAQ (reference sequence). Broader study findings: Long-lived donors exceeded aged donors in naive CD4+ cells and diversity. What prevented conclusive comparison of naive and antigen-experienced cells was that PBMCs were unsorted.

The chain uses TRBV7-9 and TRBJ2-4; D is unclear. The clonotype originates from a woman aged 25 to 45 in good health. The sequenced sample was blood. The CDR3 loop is CASSPLVGPQYF. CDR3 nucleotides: TGTGCCAGCAGCCCCCTAGTTGGACCCCAGTACTTC. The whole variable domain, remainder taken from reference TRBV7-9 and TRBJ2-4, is DTGVSQNPRHKITKRGQNVTFRCDPISEHNRLYWYRQTLGQGPEFLTYFQNEAQLEKSRLLSDRFSAERPKGSFSTLEIQRTEQGDSAMYLCASSPLVGPQYFGAGTRLSVL.